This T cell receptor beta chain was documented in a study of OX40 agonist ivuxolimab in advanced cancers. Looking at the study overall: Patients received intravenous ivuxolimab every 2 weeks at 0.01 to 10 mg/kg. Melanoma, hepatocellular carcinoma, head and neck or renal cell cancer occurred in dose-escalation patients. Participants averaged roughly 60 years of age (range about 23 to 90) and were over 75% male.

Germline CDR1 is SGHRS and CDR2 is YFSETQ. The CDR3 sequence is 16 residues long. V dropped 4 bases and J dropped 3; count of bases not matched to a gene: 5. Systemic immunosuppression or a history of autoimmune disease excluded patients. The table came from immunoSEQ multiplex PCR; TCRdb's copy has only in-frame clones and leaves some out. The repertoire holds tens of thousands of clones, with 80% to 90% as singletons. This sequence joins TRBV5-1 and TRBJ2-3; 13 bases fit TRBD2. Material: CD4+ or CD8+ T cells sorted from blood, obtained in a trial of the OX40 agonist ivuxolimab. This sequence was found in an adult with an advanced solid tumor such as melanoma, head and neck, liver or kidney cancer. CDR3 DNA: TGCGCCAGCAGCCCAAGGACTAGCGGGGGTACAGATACGCAGTATTTT. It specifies CASSPRTSGGTDTQYF.